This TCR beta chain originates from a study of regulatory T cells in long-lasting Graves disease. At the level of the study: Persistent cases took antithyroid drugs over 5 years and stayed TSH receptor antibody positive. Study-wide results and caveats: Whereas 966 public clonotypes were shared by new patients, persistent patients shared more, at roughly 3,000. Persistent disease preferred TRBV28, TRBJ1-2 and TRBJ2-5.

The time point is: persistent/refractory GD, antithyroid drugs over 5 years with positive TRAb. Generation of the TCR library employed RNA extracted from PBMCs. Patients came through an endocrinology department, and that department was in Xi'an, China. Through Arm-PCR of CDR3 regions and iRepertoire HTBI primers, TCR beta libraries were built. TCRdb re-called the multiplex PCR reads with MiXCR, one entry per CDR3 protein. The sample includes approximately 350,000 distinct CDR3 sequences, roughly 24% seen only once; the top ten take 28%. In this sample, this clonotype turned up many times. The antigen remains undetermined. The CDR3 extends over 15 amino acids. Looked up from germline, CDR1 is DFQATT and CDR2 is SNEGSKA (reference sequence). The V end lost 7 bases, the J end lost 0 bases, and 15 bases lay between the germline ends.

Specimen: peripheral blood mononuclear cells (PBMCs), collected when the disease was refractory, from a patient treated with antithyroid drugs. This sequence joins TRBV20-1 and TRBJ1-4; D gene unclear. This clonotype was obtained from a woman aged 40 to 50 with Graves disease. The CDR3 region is CSVVTAGATNEKLFF. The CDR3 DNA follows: TGCAGTGTCGTTACGGCGGGAGCAACTAATGAAAAACTGTTTTTT.